Following are 30 T cell receptor beta chains from one sample sequenced in a study of identical twins. MiXCR, applied by TCRdb to the 5' RACE reads, yields one record per CDR3 protein. The profile shows just under 550,000 distinct CDR3 sequences, roughly 15% of them singletons. The same data also contributed to another study, on yellow fever vaccine responses in identical twins.

Specimen: CD4+ T cells sorted from blood. The receptors were sampled from a woman under 30 in good health.

The V and J genes are TRBV5-1 and TRBJ2-2; the match to TRBD2 covers 7 bases. CDR3 size: 14 residues. Germline lookup yields CDR1 SGHRS and CDR2 YFSETQ. Trimming took 6 bases from V and 1 from J; bases not matched to a gene: 3. DNA of the CDR3: TGCGCCAGCACGGAGCGGGGGAACACCGGGGAGCTGTTTTTT. Translating it yields CASTERGNTGELFF.

This clonotype was seen a handful of times. The chain carries TRBV10-3 and TRBJ1-6; 8 bases are shared with TRBD1. The germline CDR1 and CDR2 sequences are ENHRY and SYGVKD. V gave up 10 bases and J gave up 7 bases; unmatched junction bases: 15. The CDR3 has 16 amino acids. CDR3 sequence: CATLDRGRGINSPLHF. Written as DNA, the CDR3 is TGTGCCACCCTCGACAGGGGCCGCGGAATAAATTCACCCCTCCACTTT.

This chain uses TRBV14 with TRBJ2-3; TRBD2 matches at 8 bases. Trimming at V came to 4 bases and at J to 2 bases, leaving 11 bases not matched to a gene. The CDR3 loop spans 17 amino acids. Germline-derived CDR1 and CDR2 are SGHDN and FVKESK. The CDR3 nucleotides are TGTGCCAGCAGCCCGGGACTAGAAGTACGGGCCACAGATACGCAGTATTTT. Amino acid sequence: CASSPGLEVRATDTQYF.

The J gene is TRBJ2-7, the V gene TRBV5-1; D gene uncertain. Germline lookup yields CDR1 SGHRS and CDR2 YFSETQ. The ends were cut back, 0 bases at V and 0 bases at J, with 10 bases in the middle. The CDR3 sequence is 15 residues long. CDR3 DNA sequence: TGCGCCAGCAGCTTGGGCCTCACTCTCTCCTACGAGCAGTACTTC. This encodes CASSLGLTLSYEQYF.

The chain couples TRBV6-2 or TRBV6-3 to TRBJ2-1; 16 bases match TRBD2. Germline V gene data show CDR1 as MNHEY and CDR2 as SVGEGT. The CDR3 has 16 amino acids. Trimming cost V 6 bases and J 9 bases; bases outside gene matches: 8. CDR3 nucleotides: TGTGCCAGCAGCACCGGGACTAGCGGGAGGGCCCCTGAGCAGTTCTTC. This encodes CASSTGTSGRAPEQFF.

The chain has TRBV2 and TRBJ2-1, with no clear D. The CDR3 totals 15 residues. V lost 3 bases, J lost 0 bases, and 9 bases lay in between. CDR1 SNHLY and CDR2 FYNNEI come from the germline V gene. The CDR3 DNA sequence: TGTGCCAGCAGTGAGAGACGGAGCTCCTACAATGAGCAGTTCTTC. Protein product: CASSERRSSYNEQFF.

A few counts support this clonotype. The CDR3 is CSANDRGLGTQYF. CDR3 sequence (DNA): TGCAGTGCAAACGACAGGGGGTTGGGTACGCAGTATTTT. The chain carries TRBV20-1 and TRBJ2-3, with 9 bases matching TRBD1. Germline CDR1 and CDR2: DFQATT and SNEGSKA (reference sequence). The CDR3 is 13 residues long. V lost 6 bases and J lost 8; bases outside the gene matches: 9.

This clonotype was counted between two and nine times. This sequence joins TRBV20-1 and TRBJ2-7; D is unclear. The germline gives CDR1 DFQATT, CDR2 SNEGSKA (reference sequence). This CDR3 is 12 amino acids long. Deletions cut 4 bases from V and 1 base from J, with 8 bases between. The CDR3 protein is CSATDQSYEQYV. CDR3 DNA: TGCAGTGCTACAGACCAGTCCTACGAGCAGTACGTC.

The chain uses TRBV12-3 or TRBV12-4 and TRBJ2-6; 12 bases align to TRBD1. The CDR3 sequence is 19 residues long. J gave up 0 bases and V 11 bases, and 14 bases lay outside the gene matches. In nucleotides, the CDR3 is TGTGCCTGCTGTTTCGGGACAGGGGGCTCCCACTCTGGGGCCAACGTCCTGACTTTC. Translated: CACCFGTGGSHSGANVLTF.

V usage is TRBV3-1 and J usage is TRBJ2-7; D is possibly TRBD1 (5 bases). Germline values: CDR1 LGHDT, CDR2 YNNKEL (reference sequence). The CDR3 runs to 18 residues. Trimming removed 7 bases at V and 0 bases at J, with 25 bases between. CDR3 DNA: TGTGCCAGCACCCTAAGGGGATCGGTTGGCAGGGCCTCCTACGAGCAGTACTTC. Its translation is CASTLRGSVGRASYEQYF.

This clonotype has only a few counts. V and J are TRBV29-1 and TRBJ2-3; 9 nucleotides match TRBD2. The CDR3 covers 15 residues. J lost 2 bases, V lost 3 bases, and 6 bases had no gene match. Per germline, CDR1 SQVTM and CDR2 ANQGSEA. CDR3 bases: TGCAGCGTTGACGGGGCTAGCGGGAACACAGATACGCAGTATTTT. It specifies CSVDGASGNTDTQYF.

This chain joins TRBV12-3 or TRBV12-4 and TRBJ2-7; 7 bases align to TRBD1. The CDR3 length is 14 residues. Trimming at V came to 6 bases and at J to 2 bases, leaving 7 bases not matched to a gene. CDR3 sequence (DNA): TGTGCCAGCAGCCCGGGACAGCAACCCTACGAGCAGTACTTC. Its protein product is CASSPGQQPYEQYF.

The rearrangement uses TRBV28 and TRBJ2-7; D is perhaps TRBD1 (5 bases). Trimming pared 8 bases from V and 2 bases from J, leaving 13 bases between. The germline gives CDR1 MDHEN, CDR2 SYDVKM. The CDR3 sequence is 13 residues long. Here the CDR3 DNA reads TGTGCCAGCGGGGCACAGCCGACCTACGAGCAGTACTTC. This gives the protein CASGAQPTYEQYF.

This clonotype was seen a few times. This chain connects TRBV10-2 to TRBJ2-3; no clear D gene. Germline assignment: CDR1 WSHSY and CDR2 SAAADI. Trimming shortened V by 0 bases and J by 1 base, and 8 bases separated the two germline ends. The CDR3 covers 15 residues. CDR3 sequence: CASSESIQRTDTQYF. The CDR3 region has the DNA TGCGCCAGCAGTGAGTCGATCCAGCGCACAGATACGCAGTATTTT.

V is TRBV12-3 or TRBV12-4 and J is TRBJ2-7; no definite D call. V lost 7 bases to trimming and J lost 0 bases, with 10 bases between them. There are 13 residues in the CDR3. CDR3 bases: TGTGCCAGCATCTGGAAAAACTCCTACGAGCAGTACTTC. It specifies CASIWKNSYEQYF.

The gene calls are TRBV12-3 or TRBV12-4 and TRBJ2-5; TRBD2 matches 10 bases. Unmatched junction bases numbered 6, after V lost 6 bases and J lost 5 bases. The CDR3 runs 14 residues. In DNA form, the CDR3 reads TGTGCCAGCAGGCTAGCGGGAGCGCGGGAGACCCAGTACTTC. It yields the protein CASRLAGARETQYF.

This clonotype was observed a handful of times. The CDR3 DNA is TGTGCCAGCAGTTGGGCCGGGGGCTCTGGAAACACCATATATTTT. As protein: CASSWAGGSGNTIYF. This chain connects TRBV12-3 or TRBV12-4 to TRBJ1-3, with D tentatively TRBD1 (5 bases). V shed 4 bases and J shed 0 bases, with 10 bases lying between them. CDR3 length: 15 residues.

The table lists this clonotype with a few counts. This chain links TRBV20-1 with TRBJ2-3; 8 positions agree with TRBD2. CDR1 DFQATT and CDR2 SNEGSKA come from the germline V gene (reference sequence). Trimming took 2 bases from V and 7 from J; bases not matched to a gene: 14. The CDR3 contains 16 residues. The CDR3 here is CSARPSGRGAVNTQYF. The DNA of the CDR3 is TGCAGTGCTAGACCCTCTGGGCGGGGGGCCGTAAATACGCAGTATTTT.

This chain joins TRBV12-3 or TRBV12-4 and TRBJ2-4; D gene uncertain. The CDR3 is made up of 11 amino acids. Trimming cost V 0 bases and J 7 bases, with 1 base left between them. The CDR3: CASSLANIQYF. DNA of the CDR3: TGTGCCAGCAGTTTAGCCAACATTCAGTACTTC.

This clonotype was detected only a few times. The chain recombines TRBV11-2 with TRBJ1-1; perhaps TRBD1 as D (6 bases). Looked up from germline, CDR1 is SGHAT and CDR2 is FQNNGV. CDR3 length equals 16 residues. V lost 4 bases and J lost 5, with 20 bases in between. The CDR3 sequence is CASSYIGGGRGTEAFF. The DNA of the CDR3 is TGTGCCAGCAGCTACATAGGGGGGGGAAGAGGGACTGAAGCTTTCTTT.

This clonotype showed up just a few times. The gene calls are TRBV6-1 and TRBJ2-7; D might be TRBD1 or TRBD2, each matching 7 bases. The germline V gene encodes CDR1 MNHNS and CDR2 SASEGT. V dropped 8 bases and J dropped 6 bases, with 14 bases sitting between them. The CDR3 covers 12 residues. The DNA of the CDR3 is TGTGCCAGCCGGGGCAGGGGGGGCGAGCAGTACTTC. Translation: CASRGRGGEQYF.

This clonotype was observed a few times. This rearrangement joins TRBV20-1 to TRBJ2-7; D may be TRBD1 or TRBD2 (5 bases each). The germline V gene has CDR1 DFQATT and CDR2 SNEGSKA (reference sequence). The CDR3 spans 13 residues. The V end lost 2 bases, the J end lost 3 bases, and 11 bases lay between the germline ends. The CDR3 spells CSARMGPNYEQYV. The CDR3 region has the DNA TGCAGTGCTAGAATGGGACCGAACTACGAGCAGTACGTC.

This chain joins TRBV6-2 or TRBV6-3 and TRBJ2-7; D may be TRBD1 or TRBD2 (6 bases each). This CDR3 contains 14 residues. V lost 5 bases and J 3 bases, leaving 14 bases between the germline ends. CDR1 is MNHEY and CDR2 is SVGEGT in the germline V gene. The CDR3 is CASSRLQGGYEQYV. CDR3 bases: TGTGCCAGCAGTAGGTTACAGGGAGGCTACGAGCAGTACGTC.

Here the CDR3 DNA reads TGCGCCAGCAGCCCCGAAGGGGCAGGGACCAAAAACATTCAGTACTTC. Amino acids: CASSPEGAGTKNIQYF. This chain links TRBV5-1 with TRBJ2-4; a weak D match, TRBD1 (5 bases). The germline V gene encodes CDR1 SGHRS and CDR2 YFSETQ. V was shortened by 4 bases and J by 2 bases, with 16 bases between the two germline ends. This CDR3 region has 16 residues.

The chain recombines TRBV19 with TRBJ2-5, with TRBD2 matching 8 bases. V dropped 1 base and J dropped 5; count of bases not matched to a gene: 12. Germline values: CDR1 LNHDA, CDR2 SQIVND (reference sequence). The CDR3 spans 17 residues. In DNA, the CDR3 is TGTGCCAGTAGTATAGTGCTTGCGGGGGGCCCTCAGGAGACCCAGTACTTC. Its translation is CASSIVLAGGPQETQYF.

The CDR3 bases are TGCAGTGCTAATCAAGTAGGGTCGGGTGTCTTCTCGAATTCACCCCTCCACTTT. It translates to CSANQVGSGVFSNSPLHF. The rearrangement uses TRBV20-1 and TRBJ1-6; D is unresolved. Between the trimmed V and J ends, which lost 4 bases and 7 bases, there was a span of 26 bases. The V gene's germline CDR1 is DFQATT and CDR2 SNEGSKA (reference sequence). The CDR3 is 18 residues long.

The J gene is TRBJ2-3, the V gene TRBV20-1, with 8 bases identical to TRBD2. The CDR3 runs 15 residues. With 3 bases clipped from V and 4 bases from J, the junction kept 9 bases outside the gene matches. CDR1 DFQATT and CDR2 SNEGSKA come from the germline V gene (reference sequence). In DNA form, the CDR3 reads TGCAGTGCTAGTCGTAGCGGGGCTACATCAGATACGCAGTATTTT. Amino acid sequence: CSASRSGATSDTQYF.

The rearrangement joins TRBV6-5 to TRBJ1-2; D not certain. The CDR3 loop spans 17 amino acids. CDR1 and CDR2 (germline): MNHEY, SVGAGI. V lost 4 bases and J lost 4, with 22 bases in between. The CDR3 protein is CASSSASAGLSGYGYTF. The CDR3 coding sequence is TGTGCCAGCAGTTCCGCCTCGGCCGGGTTGAGCGGCTATGGCTACACCTTC.

The sample holds a few counts of this clonotype. The rearrangement joins TRBV5-5 to TRBJ2-4; no clear D gene. The CDR3 totals 15 residues. V gave up 0 bases and J gave up 0 bases, with 7 bases separating them. Germline CDR1 is SGHKS and CDR2 is YYEKEE (reference sequence). In DNA form, the CDR3 reads TGTGCCAGCAGCTTGGCAGTCCTAGCCAAAAACATTCAGTACTTC. This encodes CASSLAVLAKNIQYF.

This chain uses TRBV14 with TRBJ2-7, with a possible D match to TRBD2 (5 bases). This CDR3 comprises 15 residues. Trimming removed 0 bases at V and 2 bases at J, with 11 bases between. Germline V CDR1 and CDR2: SGHDN, FVKESK. CDR3 in amino acids: CASSQDLRETYEQYF. The DNA of the CDR3 is TGTGCCAGCAGCCAAGATCTGAGGGAGACCTACGAGCAGTACTTC.